This record covers a single T cell receptor beta chain. The data derive from a study of blood T cell repertoires in COVID-19. All enrollees were roughly 18 to 89 years old and from about two dozen US areas. Cohort 3 donors counted as recovered after two negative PCRs, clearance, or resolved symptoms. The CDR3 covers 21 residues. Germline trimming cut 3 bases from V and 2 bases from J; bases unmatched to any gene: 17. Clones were sequenced by immunoSEQ multiplex PCR, and TCRdb holds only the in-frame ones, with some missing. This table holds about 190,000 clones, more than 70% found once. This sequence originates from a woman between 25 and 40 years old who had recovered from COVID-19. V gene TRBV23-1 combines with J gene TRBJ2-6, with 9 bases aligning to TRBD1. TRBV23-1 counts as an open reading frame of uncertain function. Sequencing used PBMCs or T cells enriched from blood (not recorded which). This CDR3 reads CASSHPYHRDRELAGANVLTF. CDR3 DNA sequence: TGCGCCAGCAGTCATCCCTACCACCGGGACAGGGAGTTAGCTGGGGCCAACGTCCTGACTTTC.